One and the same sample provided the 17 T cell receptor beta chains below, sequenced in a study of human T cells and chemical hapten exposure (dated by TCRdb to the early 2020s). This sample's time point label indicates: pre-sensitization, week 0. The treatment or condition label here, explained by the study, means: therapeutic diphenylcyclopropenone sensitization with weekly scalp DPC. The method behind the library was RACE. Sequencing took place on a NextSeq 500. TCRdb trimmed the raw reads at Q25, called clones with MiXCR and kept productive beta chains. Every CDR3 protein is listed once, alongside the most common genes and DNA of its rows. This sample lists about 64,000 distinct CDR3 sequences; roughly 12% were detected once. Under 5% of the sample is held by the ten biggest clonotypes. The source material was whole blood, sampled in connection with sensitization to the hapten diphenylcyclopropenone (DPC). The receptors shown here come from a woman aged 35 to 49 with alopecia areata. Some clones in this sample may be carry-over from other donors' samples.

This clonotype is judged medium-sized. This chain connects TRBV7-2 to TRBJ2-5; D ambiguous. The CDR3 has 11 residues. In germline, CDR1 is SGHTA, CDR2 FQGNSA. V was clipped by 4 bases and J by 5 bases, with 5 bases between them. CDR3 region: CASSSSETQYF. As DNA, the CDR3 is TGTGCCAGCAGCTCGAGTGAGACCCAGTACTTC.

This clonotype was seen ten or more times. V usage is TRBV4-1 and J usage is TRBJ1-6, with a possible D match to TRBD1 (5 bases). V was trimmed by 2 bases and J by 0 bases, leaving 20 bases between them. Germline values: CDR1 MGHRA, CDR2 YSYEKL. CDR3 size: 20 residues. The CDR3 sequence is CASSQLGAEAGSSYNSPLHF. For the CDR3, the DNA is TGCGCCAGCAGCCAACTTGGGGCTGAGGCAGGCAGCTCCTATAATTCACCCCTCCACTTT.

This clonotype has a count of ten or more. This chain's CDR3 is CASRPGTAWSEKLFF. The CDR3 region has the DNA TGTGCCAGCAGACCCGGGACGGCTTGGAGTGAAAAACTGTTTTTT. The rearrangement links TRBV12-3 or TRBV12-4 to TRBJ1-4; TRBD1 is a possible D gene (5 bases). Trimming cost V 6 bases and J 7 bases, with 18 bases left between them. The CDR3 consists of 15 residues.

This clonotype was seen many times. The rearrangement links TRBV7-8 to TRBJ1-3, with D possibly TRBD1 on 5 matching bases. Looked up from germline, CDR1 is SGHVS and CDR2 is FQNEAQ. The CDR3 contains 17 residues. The V and J ends lost 2 bases and 4 bases respectively, with 18 bases between them. The CDR3 sequence is CASSLNSAREVGNTIYF. In nucleotides, the CDR3 is TGTGCCAGCAGCTTAAATTCAGCCAGGGAAGTAGGAAACACCATATATTTT. The full variable domain, with the rest looked up from reference TRBV7-8 and TRBJ1-3, is GAGVSQSPRYKVAKRGQDVALRCDPISGHVSLFWYQQALGQGPEFLTYFQNEAQLDKSGLPSDRFFAERPEGSVSTLKIQRTQQEDSAVYLCASSLNSAREVGNTIYFGEGSWLTVV.

With respect to this clonotype: This could be a read error, since a much larger clone is one nucleotide away. The chain links TRBV7-2 to TRBJ2-7, with 8 nucleotides matching TRBD2. J gave up 9 bases and V 5 bases, and 9 bases lay outside the gene matches. The CDR3 runs to 13 residues. CDR1 and CDR2 (germline): SGHTA, FQGNSA. The CDR3 spells CASSPAGANVQYF. In nucleotides, the CDR3 is TGTGCCAGCAGCCCAGCGGGGGCCAACGTGCAGTACTTC.

Many counts were recorded for this clonotype. V and J are TRBV7-3 and TRBJ1-1, with D perhaps TRBD1 (5 bases). V was cut by 3 bases and J by 1 base, with 6 bases left in between. Germline V gives CDR1 SGHTA, CDR2 FQGTGA. The CDR3 is 13 amino acids. In DNA form, the CDR3 reads TGTGCCAGCAGCTTCGGGACGAACACTGAAGCTTTCTTT. Its translation: CASSFGTNTEAFF.

This clonotype was counted at least ten times. The rearrangement uses TRBV18 and TRBJ2-1; D may be TRBD2 (5 bases). The CDR3 runs 15 residues. Trimming pared 3 bases from V and 7 bases from J, leaving 16 bases between. CDR1 is KGHSH and CDR2 is LQKENI in the germline V gene. The CDR3, as DNA: TGTGCCAGCTCACCGACGGGGAGCTTGCGAAATGAGCAGTTCTTC. This codes for CASSPTGSLRNEQFF.

This clonotype was detected ten times or more. This chain joins TRBV5-1 and TRBJ2-1; 10 nucleotides line up with TRBD2. The germline CDR1 and CDR2 sequences are SGHRS and YFSETQ. Trimming at V came to 2 bases and at J to 0 bases, leaving 2 bases not matched to a gene. This CDR3 is 16 amino acids long. CDR3 nucleotide sequence: TGCGCCAGCAGCTTCCTAGCGGGAGCCTCCTACAATGAGCAGTTCTTC. It is translated as CASSFLAGASYNEQFF. The full variable domain, with the rest looked up from reference TRBV5-1 and TRBJ2-1, is KAGVTQTPRYLIKTRGQQVTLSCSPISGHRSVSWYQQTPGQGLQFLFEYFSETQRNKGNFPGRFSGRQFSNSRSEMNVSTLELGDSALYLCASSFLAGASYNEQFFGPGTRLTVL.

This clonotype was found many times. The chain has TRBV7-8 and TRBJ2-5; 7 bases fit TRBD1. This CDR3 region has 15 residues. Germline values: CDR1 SGHVS, CDR2 FQNEAQ. V lost 2 bases to trimming and J lost 5 bases; unmatched junction nucleotides: 8. CDR3 coding DNA: TGTGCCAGCAGCTTAACCCGGGACAGCTTGGAGACCCAGTACTTC. Its protein product is CASSLTRDSLETQYF.

As concerns this clonotype: A much larger clone differs by one base, so this may be a read error. The chain has TRBV18 and TRBJ1-4; D is unresolved. This CDR3 comprises 16 residues. The germline CDR1 and CDR2 sequences are KGHSH and LQKENI. Trimming shortened V by 5 bases and J by 4 bases, and 17 bases separated the two germline ends. CDR3 amino acids: CASSSHVGGGNEKLFF. The CDR3 DNA sequence: TGTGCCAGCTCATCCCACGTGGGCGGCGGTAATGAAAAACTGTTTTTT.

This clonotype has only a few counts. The chain is built from TRBV28 and TRBJ2-7, with D possibly being TRBD1 (8 bases). Germline V gives CDR1 MDHEN, CDR2 SYDVKM. This CDR3 comprises 15 residues. Trimming removed 2 bases from V and 6 bases from J, with 17 bases in between. Written as DNA, the CDR3 is TGTGCCAGCAGTTTAGCTGCAGGGGGCGGGGGCGAGCAGTACTTC. As protein: CASSLAAGGGGEQYF.

The table lists this clonotype with a few counts. The chain carries TRBV5-1 and TRBJ1-1; unclear D gene. CDR3 length: 13 amino acids. Trimming pared 1 base from V and 1 base from J, leaving 5 bases between. Germline assignment: CDR1 SGHRS and CDR2 YFSETQ. CDR3 sequence: CASSLKPNTEAFF. DNA for the CDR3: TGCGCCAGCAGCTTGAAGCCGAACACTGAAGCTTTCTTT.

This clonotype was seen many times. The chain is built from TRBV2 and TRBJ1-5, with 7 positions matching TRBD1. Germline V lookup: CDR1 SNHLY, CDR2 FYNNEI. There are 15 residues in the CDR3. V shed 7 bases and J 1 base; nucleotides not matched to a gene: 7. The DNA of the CDR3 is TGTGCCAGCACCGCGGGCAGGGGGAGCAATCAGCCCCAGCATTTT. Its translation is CASTAGRGSNQPQHF.

This clonotype has at least ten counts. As DNA, the CDR3 is TGTGCCAGCAGCTCTGGACAGGTGAACACTGAAGCTTTCTTT. It specifies CASSSGQVNTEAFF. This rearrangement joins TRBV7-6 to TRBJ1-1; TRBD1 matches 7 bases. V lost 4 bases, J lost 0 bases, and 2 bases stayed unmatched. The CDR3 runs to 14 residues. Germline V gene data show CDR1 as SGHVS and CDR2 as FNYEAQ.

V usage is TRBV10-1 and J usage is TRBJ1-5, with D unclear. The germline CDR1 and CDR2 sequences are WNHNN and SYGVQD (reference sequence). The CDR3 has 13 amino acids. Trimming took off 4 bases at V and 5 bases at J, with 9 bases between the two ends. The CDR3 DNA sequence: TGCGCCAGCAGTGGAGACCTTGATCAGCCCCAGCATTTT. Translation: CASSGDLDQPQHF.

This chain links TRBV28 with TRBJ2-3, with D perhaps matching TRBD2 (7 bases). This CDR3 is 17 amino acids long. The V and J ends lost 3 bases and 4 bases respectively, with 20 bases between them. Per the germline V gene, CDR1 is MDHEN and CDR2 is SYDVKM. CDR3 loop: CASSLLVRGALADTQYF. The CDR3 DNA is TGTGCCAGCAGTTTGCTGGTCCGGGGGGCGCTGGCAGATACGCAGTATTTT.

V gene TRBV7-2 combines with J gene TRBJ1-5; D gene uncertain. The CDR3 contains 15 residues. CDR1 and CDR2 from the germline V gene are SGHTA and FQGNSA. V was pared by 3 bases and J by 5 bases, with 14 bases between. CDR3 residues: CASSFDRYGDQPQHF. For the CDR3, the DNA is TGTGCCAGCAGCTTTGACCGGTACGGGGATCAGCCCCAGCATTTT.